Shown below are 15 T cell receptor beta chains from a single sample sequenced in a study of blood T cell repertoires in COVID-19. Using immunoSEQ multiplex PCR, the repertoire was profiled, and TCRdb retains in-frame clones only, with some absent. In the table there are approximately 160,000 clones, around 84% of which are singletons. The sample taken for sequencing was peripheral blood. The receptors derive from a man in his sixties with COVID-19, enrolled during active disease.

The chain links TRBV19 to TRBJ1-1; 7 bases line up with TRBD1. Germline CDR1 and CDR2: LNHDA and SQIVND (reference sequence). Unmatched junction bases numbered 5, after V lost 6 bases and J lost 4 bases. The CDR3 loop spans 13 amino acids. The CDR3 DNA reads as TGTGCCAGTAGCTCTAGGGGGCCCACTGAAGCTTTCTTT. Amino acid sequence: CASSSRGPTEAFF.

V gene TRBV19 combines with J gene TRBJ2-2, with 8 bases fitting TRBD1. Germline assignment: CDR1 LNHDA and CDR2 SQIVND (reference sequence). Trimming at V came to 5 bases and at J to 6 bases, leaving 8 bases not matched to a gene. This CDR3 has 15 residues. This CDR3 reads CASSRPGGASGELFF. The CDR3, as DNA: TGTGCCAGTAGTCGGCCAGGGGGCGCTTCCGGGGAGCTGTTTTTT. Complete variable domain (other parts from reference TRBV19 and TRBJ2-2): DGGITQSPKYLFRKEGQNVTLSCEQNLNHDAMYWYRQDPGQGLRLIYYSQIVNDFQKGDIAEGYSVSREKKESFPLTVTSAQKNPTAFYLCASSRPGGASGELFFGEGSRLTVL.

This CDR3 is CASRTDTGLNTEAFF. CDR3 sequence (DNA): TGTGCCAGCAGGACCGACACAGGCCTGAACACTGAAGCTTTCTTT. The J gene is TRBJ1-1, the V gene TRBV5-4, with a tentative D call TRBD1 (5 bases). The germline V and J ends were trimmed by 5 bases and 0 bases, with 14 bases remaining between them. CDR1 and CDR2 (germline): SGHNT, YYREEE (reference sequence). This CDR3 comprises 15 residues.

This sequence joins TRBV4-2 and TRBJ1-1; 9 bases are shared with TRBD1. The CDR3 sequence is 16 residues long. Germline V CDR1 and CDR2: LGHNA, YNFKEQ. V was clipped by 1 base and J by 6 bases; unmatched bases: 9. The CDR3 loop is CASSQVVGTGYPEAFF. The CDR3 bases are TGTGCCAGCAGCCAAGTAGTGGGGACAGGGTACCCTGAAGCTTTCTTT.

The gene calls are TRBV10-2 and TRBJ1-1; possibly TRBD1 for D (5 bases). The CDR3 length is 13 residues. CDR1 WSHSY and CDR2 SAAADI come from the germline V gene. Trimming pared 4 bases from V and 5 bases from J, leaving 11 bases between. CDR3 DNA sequence: TGCGCCAGCAGTGGCCCGGGGGGGACTGAAGCTTTCTTT. It encodes CASSGPGGTEAFF.

The chain has TRBV21-1 and TRBJ1-2; the DNA was not compared with TRBD1, the D call given in the table. TRBV21-1 counts as a pseudogene. The CDR3 extends over 17 amino acids. The CDR3 nucleotides read TGTGCCAGCAGGAACTCCACAGTTACTCGGTCTAACTATGGCTACACCTTC. Its translation is CASRNSTVTRSNYGYTF.

The chain has TRBV4-2 and TRBJ2-5, with 9 positions matching TRBD2. V shed 3 bases, J shed 1 base, and the junction held 3 bases outside the gene matches. CDR1 LGHNA and CDR2 YNFKEQ come from the germline V gene. The length of the CDR3 is 15 residues. CDR3: CASSQKREVQETQYF. The CDR3 nucleotides are TGTGCCAGCAGCCAGAAGCGGGAGGTCCAAGAGACCCAGTACTTC.

The chain has TRBV15 and TRBJ2-1, with 8 bases matching TRBD1. Looked up from germline, CDR1 is LNHNV and CDR2 is YYDKDF (reference sequence). The CDR3 covers 16 residues. With V trimmed by 5 bases and J by 7 bases, 13 bases remained unmatched. The CDR3 loop reads CATSPSLTGGENEQFF. CDR3 sequence (DNA): TGTGCCACCAGCCCCAGCCTCACAGGGGGTGAAAATGAGCAGTTCTTC.

The genes are TRBV4-2 and TRBJ2-6; 11 nucleotides align to TRBD2. Germline CDR1 is LGHNA and CDR2 is YNFKEQ. Germline trimming cut 0 bases from V and 0 bases from J; bases unmatched to any gene: 4. This CDR3 has 19 residues. DNA of the CDR3: TGTGCCAGCAGCCAAGATCTAACTAGCGGGAGCTCTGGGGCCAACGTCCTGACTTTC. Translated: CASSQDLTSGSSGANVLTF.

The chain joins TRBV9 to TRBJ2-3, with 7 bases lining up with TRBD2. Germline V lookup: CDR1 SGDLS, CDR2 YYNGEE. The CDR3 contains 16 residues. Trimming at V came to 3 bases and at J to 3 bases, leaving 10 bases not matched to a gene. The chain's CDR3 is CASSGWAGEGTDTQYF. CDR3 DNA sequence: TGTGCCAGCAGCGGTTGGGCGGGAGAGGGGACAGATACGCAGTATTTT. Supplemented by reference TRBV9 and TRBJ2-3, the full variable domain reads DSGVTQTPKHLITATGQRVTLRCSPRSGDLSVYWYQQSLDQGLQFLIQYYNGEERAKGNILERFSAQQFPDLHSELNLSSLELGDSALYFCASSGWAGEGTDTQYFGPGTRLTVL.

The V call is TRBV7-2, the J call TRBJ1-5, with 7 bases that match TRBD1. This CDR3 spans 13 amino acids. The trim removed 5 bases at V and 7 bases at J, leaving 5 bases unmatched. Germline CDR1 SGHTA, CDR2 FQGNSA. DNA for the CDR3: TGTGCCAGCAGCCCCTCAGGGGGGCAGCCCCAGCATTTT. As protein: CASSPSGGQPQHF.

Worth noting for this clone: A read error may produce the germline difference seen at one junction end. V is TRBV7-7 and J is TRBJ2-1; TRBD2 matches 9 bases. Per germline, CDR1 SSHAT and CDR2 FNYEAQ (reference sequence). This CDR3 contains 15 residues. The CDR3 loop reads CASSFGLASNNEQFF. DNA of the CDR3: TGTGCTAGCAGCTTTGGACTAGCGAGCAACAATGAGCAGTTCTTC.

This chain uses TRBV28 with TRBJ1-4; D is unresolved. Germline-derived CDR1 and CDR2 are MDHEN and SYDVKM. Trimming stripped 7 bases from V and 13 bases from J, with 28 bases between. This CDR3 spans 16 amino acids. CDR3 loop: CASNPRLRSRWEGLFF. The CDR3 DNA is TGTGCCAGCAACCCGCGGCTCAGGTCCCGATGGGAGGGACTGTTTTTT.

This clone was seen a handful of times. The CDR3 coding sequence is TGTGCCAGCAGCCGGGGTCGGGCAAGCAATCAGCCCCAGCATTTT. It specifies CASSRGRASNQPQHF. The J gene is TRBJ1-5, the V gene TRBV5-8; D is uncertain. The CDR3 totals 15 residues. Germline CDR1 is SGHTS and CDR2 is YDEGEE. V was clipped by 4 bases and J by 1 base, with 12 bases between them.

This clone was seen a single time. The chain recombines TRBV27 with TRBJ2-7; D perhaps matches TRBD1 (6 bases). CDR3 length equals 13 residues. Trimming took 2 bases from V and 5 from J, leaving 10 bases between them. Germline V CDR1 and CDR2: MNHEY, SMNVEV (reference sequence). The CDR3 loop reads CASSLVRGNEQYF. CDR3 nucleotide sequence: TGTGCCAGCAGTTTAGTCAGGGGAAACGAGCAGTACTTC.